A single sample gave rise to the 25 T cell receptor beta chains below, sequenced in a study of shared clonotypes between healthy human individuals. Sequencing was performed with immunoSEQ multiplex PCR; in TCRdb, only in-frame clones are kept and a portion is missing. Of 1,500,000 or so clones listed, 97% to 99% are singletons. The sample comprised naive CD4+ T cells sorted from blood. Subset defined: CD45RA+ positively selected. The receptors come from a man aged 25-45 years in good health.

This chain uses TRBV29-1 with TRBJ1-1; D gene uncertain. The CDR3 is 12 residues long. Germline V lookup: CDR1 SQVTM, CDR2 ANQGSEA. The V end lost 4 bases, the J end lost 5 bases, and 11 bases lay between the germline ends. The CDR3 sequence: CSVAPTNTEAFF. CDR3 sequence (DNA): TGCAGCGTTGCCCCGACGAATACTGAAGCTTTCTTT.

The rearrangement uses TRBV28 and TRBJ2-1; 13 nucleotides align to TRBD2. After removal of 5 bases from V and 7 bases from J, the junction contained 5 bases not matched to a gene. Germline V lookup: CDR1 MDHEN, CDR2 SYDVKM. The CDR3 is 15 residues long. The CDR3 loop is CASSPPGLAGNEQFF. The CDR3, as DNA: TGTGCCAGCAGTCCCCCGGGACTAGCGGGAAATGAGCAGTTCTTC.

The chain combines TRBV5-1 with TRBJ2-3; tentatively, D is TRBD1 (6 bases). The CDR3 has 14 residues. The V end lost 1 base, the J end lost 6 bases, and 12 bases lay between the germline ends. CDR1 SGHRS and CDR2 YFSETQ come from the germline V gene. CDR3 region: CASSLTGFSDTQYF. The CDR3 DNA reads TGCGCCAGCAGCTTGACAGGGTTTAGCGATACGCAGTATTTT.

V usage is TRBV6-4 and J usage is TRBJ2-5; maybe TRBD2 (6 bases). The V end was cut by 2 bases, the J end by 1 base, with 17 bases between. This CDR3 has 17 amino acids. Germline values: CDR1 MRHNA, CDR2 SNTAGT. CDR3 loop: CASSDPLRERFQETQYF. The DNA of the CDR3 is TGTGCCAGCAGTGACCCTCTCCGGGAGCGGTTCCAAGAGACCCAGTACTTC.

This chain joins TRBV5-1 and TRBJ2-1; D not certain. V gave up 5 bases and J gave up 3 bases, with 12 bases separating them. Germline CDR1 and CDR2: SGHRS and YFSETQ. The CDR3 covers 14 residues. The CDR3 here is CASSLDPDYNEQFF. The CDR3 DNA is TGCGCCAGCAGTCTGGACCCTGACTACAATGAGCAGTTCTTC.

The chain carries TRBV18 and TRBJ1-2; tentative D call: TRBD1 (6 bases). CDR1 is KGHSH and CDR2 is LQKENI in the germline V gene. This CDR3 has 14 residues. V lost 3 bases to trimming and J lost 2 bases, with 10 bases between them. CDR3 residues: CASSPDRLNYGYTF. The CDR3 DNA reads as TGTGCCAGCTCACCGGACAGACTAAACTATGGCTACACCTTC.

V is TRBV5-1 and J is TRBJ2-1, with D maybe TRBD1 (6 bases). Per the germline V gene, CDR1 is SGHRS and CDR2 is YFSETQ. The CDR3 consists of 13 residues. With 4 bases removed from V and 5 bases from J, the gap between germline ends came to 10 bases. The CDR3 DNA is TGCGCCAGCAGCACCCGACAGGACAATGAGCAGTTCTTC. Translating gives CASSTRQDNEQFF.

The chain combines TRBV2 with TRBJ2-4; D might be TRBD2 (5 bases). V lost 7 bases, J lost 0 bases, and 10 bases lay in between. CDR1 is SNHLY and CDR2 is FYNNEI in the germline V gene. The CDR3 consists of 14 residues. CDR3 in amino acids: CASKGALAKNIQYF. For the CDR3, the DNA is TGTGCCAGCAAGGGAGCACTAGCCAAAAACATTCAGTACTTC.

In its sample, this clone was seen a few times. CDR3 sequence: CASSLMGTPNTEAFF. In DNA, the CDR3 is TGTGCCAGCAGCCTCATGGGGACCCCGAACACTGAAGCTTTCTTT. The rearrangement uses TRBV7-9 and TRBJ1-1; weak D call: TRBD1 (5 bases). Germline CDR1 reads SEHNR; CDR2 reads FQNEAQ (reference sequence). V shed 5 bases and J shed 1 base, with 14 bases lying between them. This CDR3 has 15 residues.

The CDR3 sequence is CASGLSGSPGNTIYF. In DNA, the CDR3 is TGTGCTAGTGGCCTCTCCGGGAGCCCTGGAAACACCATATATTTT. The chain links TRBV12-5 to TRBJ1-3; no firm D call. The CDR3 is 15 amino acids. Trimming shortened V by 6 bases and J by 2 bases, and 14 bases separated the two germline ends. Germline assignment: CDR1 LGHNT and CDR2 FRNRAP. The full variable domain, with the rest looked up from reference TRBV12-5 and TRBJ1-3, is DARVTQTPRHKVTEMGQEVTMRCQPILGHNTVFWYRQTMMQGLELLAYFRNRAPLDDSGMPKDRFSAEMPDATLATLKIQPSEPRDSAVYFCASGLSGSPGNTIYFGEGSWLTVV.

This CDR3 reads CASSPGGEFNEQFF. CDR3 bases: TGTGCCAGCAGCCCCGGAGGGGAATTCAATGAGCAGTTCTTC. This chain uses TRBV11-3 with TRBJ2-1; possibly TRBD2 for D (6 bases). With 5 bases removed from V and 6 bases from J, the gap between germline ends came to 14 bases. Germline loops: CDR1 SGHNT, CDR2 YENEEA. The CDR3 covers 14 residues.

Of note for this clone: A read error may produce the germline difference seen at one junction end. The V and J genes are TRBV29-1 and TRBJ2-7; 10 nucleotides agree with TRBD2. CDR1 is SQVTM, CDR2 ANQGSEA, per germline. This CDR3 comprises 13 residues. CDR3 DNA: TGCAGCGTTGAAGATCCGGCTAGCGGGGGCCTCTGTTTC. Translated, it gives CSVEDPASGGLCF.

The chain uses TRBV9 and TRBJ1-3; the match to TRBD1 covers 7 bases. The germline CDR1 and CDR2 sequences are SGDLS and YYNGEE. The length of the CDR3 is 17 residues. Unmatched junction bases numbered 6, after V lost 0 bases and J lost 0 bases. CDR3 region: CASSVGQGLISGNTIYF. The CDR3, as DNA: TGTGCCAGCAGCGTAGGACAGGGCCTTATCTCTGGAAACACCATATATTTT.

This sequence joins TRBV11-3 and TRBJ2-1; D not resolved. V was pared by 6 bases and J by 16 bases, with 22 bases between. Germline values: CDR1 SGHNT, CDR2 YENEEA. There are 13 residues in the CDR3. CDR3 in DNA: TGTGCCAGCAGTCACGGCCGGGCTACGCCCGTCTTCTTC. Translation gives CASSHGRATPVFF.

The chain is built from TRBV19 and TRBJ2-7; 9 positions match TRBD1. With 1 base clipped from V and 3 bases from J, the junction kept 16 bases outside the gene matches. This CDR3 is built from 19 residues. Germline CDR1 reads LNHDA; CDR2 reads SQIVND (reference sequence). CDR3 DNA sequence: TGTGCCAGTAGTATAGCTCCGGGACAGGGAGCCTTCCTCCGCTACGAGCAGTACTTC. This sequence encodes CASSIAPGQGAFLRYEQYF.

The rearrangement links TRBV28 to TRBJ2-6; possibly TRBD2 for D (5 bases). Germline assignment: CDR1 MDHEN and CDR2 SYDVKM. The CDR3 covers 15 residues. V lost 8 bases and J lost 2, with 13 bases in between. In DNA form, the CDR3 reads TGTGCCAGCGGGAGCGCATTCACTGGGGCCAACGTCCTGACTTTC. It is translated as CASGSAFTGANVLTF.

This rearrangement joins TRBV9 to TRBJ2-2; a possible D gene is TRBD2 (5 bases). The CDR3 runs to 15 residues. Trimming removed 6 bases at V and 4 bases at J, with 16 bases between. In germline, CDR1 is SGDLS, CDR2 YYNGEE. The CDR3 reads CASTPPGVGTGELFF. In DNA, the CDR3 is TGTGCCAGCACCCCCCCCGGGGTTGGCACCGGGGAGCTGTTTTTT.

The J gene is TRBJ2-7, the V gene TRBV6-1; maybe TRBD1 (5 bases). The ends were cut back, 7 bases at V and 1 base at J, with 14 bases in the middle. Germline-derived CDR1 and CDR2 are MNHNS and SASEGT. The length of the CDR3 is 14 residues. In nucleotides, the CDR3 is TGTGCCAGCACTGGGGCTTCCCAGTCCTACGAGCAGTACTTC. Protein sequence: CASTGASQSYEQYF.

V and J are TRBV19 and TRBJ2-3; D is perhaps TRBD1 (6 bases). The CDR3 extends over 15 amino acids. V lost 3 bases and J lost 0, with 10 bases in between. Germline CDR1 reads LNHDA; CDR2 reads SQIVND (reference sequence). This CDR3 is CASSILGQSTDTQYF. DNA of the CDR3: TGTGCCAGTAGTATTCTAGGACAGAGCACAGATACGCAGTATTTT.

This clone was observed once. The V gene is TRBV5-1, the J gene TRBJ2-5; D remains ambiguous. CDR1 and CDR2 (germline): SGHRS, YFSETQ. Trimming pared 0 bases from V and 6 bases from J, leaving 3 bases between. This CDR3 is built from 11 residues. CDR3 loop: CASSLDQTQYF. The CDR3, as DNA: TGCGCCAGCAGCTTGGATCAGACCCAGTACTTC.

J is TRBJ2-7 and V is TRBV5-4; D possibly corresponds to TRBD1 (6 bases). Germline values: CDR1 SGHNT, CDR2 YYREEE (reference sequence). This CDR3 contains 13 residues. The V end lost 4 bases, the J end lost 5 bases, and 13 bases lay between the germline ends. The DNA for the CDR3 is TGTGCCAGCAGCCCTGCACAGGGAAACGAGCAGTACTTC. This sequence encodes CASSPAQGNEQYF.

The rearrangement links TRBV19 to TRBJ2-3, with D hard to call. The CDR3 is 14 amino acids. The V gene's germline CDR1 is LNHDA and CDR2 SQIVND (reference sequence). V was shortened by 3 bases and J by 6 bases, with 13 bases between the two germline ends. The CDR3 coding sequence is TGTGCCAGTAGTATCTTGGGCCAGGAGGATACGCAGTATTTT. The encoded protein is CASSILGQEDTQYF.

This sequence joins TRBV10-3 and TRBJ1-1, with 9 bases fitting TRBD1. Germline V lookup: CDR1 ENHRY, CDR2 SYGVKD. Unmatched junction bases numbered 9, after V lost 0 bases and J lost 4 bases. The CDR3 is 17 residues long. The DNA of the CDR3 is TGTGCCATCAGTGAGTCCCTTTCAACAGGGGGCGGCACTGAAGCTTTCTTT. This gives the protein CAISESLSTGGGTEAFF.

The chain is built from TRBV2 and TRBJ1-5; 10 bases agree with TRBD1. V was pared by 6 bases and J by 9 bases, with 14 bases of the junction left unmatched. Germline CDR1 SNHLY, CDR2 FYNNEI. The CDR3 spans 16 residues. The CDR3 bases are TGTGCCAGCAGGGCCACGACAGGGGGCTTCGGTCTGCCCCAGCATTTT. Its protein product is CASRATTGGFGLPQHF.

The chain couples TRBV28 to TRBJ1-5, with a tentative D call TRBD1 (6 bases). This CDR3 spans 14 amino acids. V was cut by 2 bases and J by 8 bases, with 13 bases left in between. In germline, CDR1 is MDHEN, CDR2 SYDVKM. The CDR3, as DNA: TGTGCCAGCAGTTTACACAGGGAAGGCAAGCCCCAGCATTTT. Amino acids: CASSLHREGKPQHF.